This note documents a single T cell receptor beta chain sequence. These data are taken from a study of control samples from healthy donors and cancer patients. The germline V gene has CDR1 SGHRS and CDR2 YFSETQ. The CDR3 sequence is 14 residues long. The V end was cut by 3 bases, the J end by 4 bases, with 13 bases between. Method: immunoSEQ multiplex PCR; TCRdb's copy keeps in-frame clones and lacks some. Of about 150,000 clones listed, more than 85% are singletons. The clonotype comes from a man between 18 and 35 years old in good health. Sequenced input: blood. The J gene is TRBJ1-1, the V gene TRBV5-1, with D perhaps TRBD1 (5 bases). CDR3 nucleotide sequence: TGCGCCAGCAGCTCCCCGGGGGGTGGCACTGAAGCTTTCTTT. This gives the protein CASSSPGGGTEAFF.